This T cell receptor (beta chain) stems from a study of vaccination and CD4 T cells after COVID-19. Study-level results: Convalescent patients' vaccine-specific clones were spike mono-reactive in 304 of 307 cases. Relatively few convalescent patients were studied, without early post-infection timepoints.

In the case of this clonotype: The antigen is unknown.

The time point: late sampling 161 to 241 days after vaccination in a few convalescent patients. Treatment: approximately 9-day PBMC culture with coronavirus spike peptide pools or control peptides (ViraFEST assay). Having spent 10 to 11 days in culture, CD4+ T cells were then isolated by negative selection. Sequenced with the Oncomine TCR Beta short-read assay was DNA taken from cultured CD4+ T cells. Extraction of genomic DNA was performed on cultured CD4+ T cells. One entry per CDR3 protein, called by TCRdb with MiXCR from the PCR reads. This table holds about 22,000 distinct CDR3 sequences, 35% found once. The sequence derives from a human donor who had recovered from COVID-19. The sample consisted of CD4+ T cells from blood, cultured in vitro, taken about 7 months after SARS-CoV-2 vaccination.

CDR3 protein: CASRGLAAGELFF. CDR3 nucleotide sequence: TGTGCCAGCCGCGGACTAGCGGCCGGGGAGCTGTTTTTT. This sequence joins TRBV7-9 and TRBJ2-2, with 10 nucleotides matching TRBD2. The junction had 3 bases not matched to a gene; V was cut back by 8 bases and J by 6 bases. Germline CDR1 is SEHNR and CDR2 is FQNEAQ (reference sequence). The CDR3 is 13 residues long.